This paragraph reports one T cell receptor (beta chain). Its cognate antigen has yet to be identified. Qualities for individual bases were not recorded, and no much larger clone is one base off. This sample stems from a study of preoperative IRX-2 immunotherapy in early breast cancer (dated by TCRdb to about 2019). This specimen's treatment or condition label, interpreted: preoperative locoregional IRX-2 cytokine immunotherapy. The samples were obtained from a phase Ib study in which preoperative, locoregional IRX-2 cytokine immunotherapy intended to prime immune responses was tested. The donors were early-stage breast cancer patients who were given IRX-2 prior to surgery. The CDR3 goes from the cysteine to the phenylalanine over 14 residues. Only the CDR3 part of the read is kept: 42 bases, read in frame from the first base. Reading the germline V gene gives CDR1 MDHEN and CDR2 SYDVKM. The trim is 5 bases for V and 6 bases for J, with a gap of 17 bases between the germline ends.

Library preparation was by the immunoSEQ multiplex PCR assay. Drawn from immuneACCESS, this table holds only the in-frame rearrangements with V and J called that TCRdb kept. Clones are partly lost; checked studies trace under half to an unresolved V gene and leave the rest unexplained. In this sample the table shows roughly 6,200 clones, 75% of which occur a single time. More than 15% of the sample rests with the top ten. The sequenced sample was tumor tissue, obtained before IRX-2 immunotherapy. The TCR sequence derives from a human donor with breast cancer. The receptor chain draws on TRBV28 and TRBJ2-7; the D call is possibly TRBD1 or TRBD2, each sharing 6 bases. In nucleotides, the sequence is TGTGCCAGCAGTGGCGACGGGGGCTTCGGCGAGCAGTACTTC. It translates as CASSGDGGFGEQYF.